Listed here are 13 T cell receptor beta chains from one sample, sequenced in a study of PD-L1 blockade in urothelial cancer. Sequencing used immunoSEQ multiplex PCR; TCRdb keeps in-frame clones, though not all of them. The data contain tens of thousands of clones, approximately 86% of them singletons. Time point denoted: pretreatment peripheral blood. The specimen comprised PBMCs, sampled around atezolizumab (anti-PD-L1) treatment. The receptors here all came from an elderly man with urothelial cancer.

This clone was counted ten times or more. The CDR3 coding sequence is TGTGCCAGCAGCTTAGGGGGACAGGGCCCTAATGAGCAGTTCTTC. Translation gives CASSLGGQGPNEQFF. The rearrangement links TRBV7-9 to TRBJ2-1; 9 nucleotides line up with TRBD1. The CDR3 is 15 amino acids. Germline assignment: CDR1 SEHNR and CDR2 FQNEAQ (reference sequence). The V segment lost 1 base and the J segment 7 bases; nucleotides outside the gene matches: 5.

The gene calls are TRBV5-6 and TRBJ2-3, with 9 nucleotides matching TRBD2. The CDR3 is 16 residues long. V lost 5 bases and J lost 1; bases outside the gene matches: 8. CDR1 is SGHDT and CDR2 is YYEEEE in the germline V gene. The CDR3 coding sequence is TGTGCCAGCAGGTTGACTAGCGGACGGGGCACAGATACGCAGTATTTT. Translation: CASRLTSGRGTDTQYF.

The rearrangement uses TRBV19 and TRBJ2-7; the match to TRBD2 covers 7 bases. The CDR3 extends over 11 amino acids. Trimming took 9 bases from V and 6 from J; bases not matched to a gene: 5. CDR1 and CDR2 (germline): LNHDA, SQIVND (reference sequence). CDR3 in DNA: TGTGCCAGCCGGGGGGACGGCGAGCAGTACTTC. Its protein is CASRGDGEQYF.

Here the CDR3 reads CASSLWAGANTGELFF. The CDR3 DNA reads TGTGCCAGCAGCTTATGGGCGGGAGCGAACACCGGGGAGCTGTTTTTT. The chain recombines TRBV7-9 with TRBJ2-2; 7 nucleotides line up with TRBD2. Germline CDR1 SEHNR, CDR2 FQNEAQ (reference sequence). The junction had 3 bases not matched to a gene; V was cut back by 2 bases and J by 0 bases. This CDR3 is built from 16 residues.

The V and J genes are TRBV27 and TRBJ2-3; 10 bases are shared with TRBD1. V was clipped by 0 bases and J by 6 bases; unmatched bases: 9. Per germline, CDR1 MNHEY and CDR2 SMNVEV (reference sequence). This CDR3 spans 17 amino acids. The CDR3 coding sequence is TGTGCCAGCAGTTTATCGGGACAGGGGATCGCTGGGGATACGCAGTATTTT. It yields the protein CASSLSGQGIAGDTQYF.

This chain uses TRBV19 with TRBJ1-3; TRBD1 agrees at 9 bases. The CDR3 loop spans 15 amino acids. The junction had 7 bases not matched to a gene; V was cut back by 6 bases and J by 4 bases. Germline V gives CDR1 LNHDA, CDR2 SQIVND (reference sequence). CDR3 DNA: TGTGCCAGTAGGACGACAGGGGGTGACGGAAACACCATATATTTT. Protein product: CASRTTGGDGNTIYF.

CDR3 DNA: TGTGCCAGTAGCCCCGACGGGAACTATGGCTACACCTTC. This gives the protein CASSPDGNYGYTF. V gene TRBV19 combines with J gene TRBJ1-2, with unresolved D. The germline V gene has CDR1 LNHDA and CDR2 SQIVND (reference sequence). This CDR3 is 13 amino acids long. The V and J ends lost 6 bases and 2 bases respectively, with 10 bases between them.

This clone occurred once. The V call is TRBV4-2, the J call TRBJ1-5; 8 nucleotides align to TRBD1. The trim removed 5 bases at V and 6 bases at J, leaving 6 bases unmatched. The CDR3 has 14 residues. Germline CDR1 LGHNA, CDR2 YNFKEQ. As DNA, the CDR3 is TGTGCCAGCAGCTCACAGGGGGATGGTCAGCCCCAGCATTTT. This gives the protein CASSSQGDGQPQHF.

The rearrangement uses TRBV10-3 and TRBJ2-7; TRBD1 agrees at 8 bases. Germline V gene data show CDR1 as ENHRY and CDR2 as SYGVKD. The ends lost 8 bases at V and 1 base at J; junction bases unmatched: 7. CDR3 size: 14 residues. The CDR3 DNA sequence: TGTGCCATCTTCCCTGGACAGGGATCCTACGAGCAGTACTTC. Translated: CAIFPGQGSYEQYF.

The chain employs TRBV27 and TRBJ2-7, with 9 bases identical to TRBD2. The trim removed 2 bases at V and 1 base at J, leaving 6 bases unmatched. CDR1 and CDR2 from the germline V gene are MNHEY and SMNVEV (reference sequence). This CDR3 spans 16 amino acids. The CDR3 nucleotides are TGTGCCAGCAGTTTAGGGCTAGCGGGAAGTTCCTACGAGCAGTACTTC. Amino acid sequence: CASSLGLAGSSYEQYF.

This rearrangement joins TRBV25-1 to TRBJ2-3; 7 bases map to TRBD1. This CDR3 has 15 amino acids. V was pared by 0 bases and J by 7 bases, with 7 bases of the junction left unmatched. Germline assignment: CDR1 MGHDK and CDR2 SYGVNS. The CDR3 region has the DNA TGTGCCAGCAGTGAATATATAGGGGGCAGGAATACGCAGTATTTT. Its translation is CASSEYIGGRNTQYF. The full variable domain, completed using reference TRBV25-1 and TRBJ2-3, is EADIYQTPRYLVIGTGKKITLECSQTMGHDKMYWYQQDPGMELHLIHYSYGVNSTEKGDLSSESTVSRIRTEHFPLTLESARPSHTSQYLCASSEYIGGRNTQYFGPGTRLTVL.

The chain couples TRBV9 to TRBJ2-3, with D possibly matching TRBD1 (5 bases). The CDR3 loop spans 15 amino acids. In germline, CDR1 is SGDLS, CDR2 YYNGEE. V was clipped by 0 bases and J by 4 bases, with 12 bases between them. The CDR3 reads CASSVGTGHSDTQYF. The CDR3 DNA reads TGTGCCAGCAGCGTAGGAACAGGCCATTCAGATACGCAGTATTTT.

The CDR3 DNA sequence: TGTGCCAGCACCCAGGGTACTCCGAATCAGCCCCAGCATTTT. Protein: CASTQGTPNQPQHF. This rearrangement joins TRBV2 to TRBJ1-5; D may be TRBD1 (5 bases). The V and J ends lost 7 bases and 4 bases respectively, with 14 bases between them. The CDR3 has 14 amino acids. Germline CDR1 and CDR2: SNHLY and FYNNEI.